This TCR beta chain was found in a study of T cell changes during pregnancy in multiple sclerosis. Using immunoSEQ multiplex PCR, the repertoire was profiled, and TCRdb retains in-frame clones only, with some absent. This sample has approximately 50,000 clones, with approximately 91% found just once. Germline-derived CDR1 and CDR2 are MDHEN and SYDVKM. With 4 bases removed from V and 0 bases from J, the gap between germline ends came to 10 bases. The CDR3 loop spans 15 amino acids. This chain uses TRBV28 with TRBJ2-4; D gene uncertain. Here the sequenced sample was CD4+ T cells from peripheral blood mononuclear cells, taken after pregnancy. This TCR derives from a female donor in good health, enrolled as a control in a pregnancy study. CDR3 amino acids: CASSSIQVAKNIQYF. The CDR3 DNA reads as TGTGCCAGCAGTTCAATCCAGGTAGCCAAAAACATTCAGTACTTC. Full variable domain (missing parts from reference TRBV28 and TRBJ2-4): DVKVTQSSRYLVKRTGEKVFLECVQDMDHENMFWYRQDPGLGLRLIYFSYDVKMKEKGDIPEGYSVSREKKERFSLILESASTNQTSMYLCASSSIQVAKNIQYFGAGTRLSVL.